Listed here is a single T cell receptor beta chain. The antigen it recognizes is unknown. No base quality information exists; no much larger clone differs at one position. The V and J ends are trimmed by 1 base and 11 bases, leaving 5 bases between them. Via the germline V gene (reference sequence), CDR1 is LGHDT and CDR2 YNNKEL. Spanning cysteine to phenylalanine, the CDR3 consists of 11 amino acids. Here the CDR3 DNA is all that survives: 33 bases in frame from base 1. This record comes from a study of T-cell memory formation after mild COVID-19 (dated by TCRdb to about 2021). Study-wide context: TCR sequence clusters from the two donors were largely donor specific. In two donors, T-cell clones that expanded and contracted after mild COVID-19 were tracked by sequencing TCRalpha and TCRbeta repertoires over time. Two young, previously healthy adult volunteers made up the cohort, one male and one female. The investigation overall reported the following: Contracting CD4+ clones appeared mostly in the CM and EM memory subsets, whereas CD8+ clones were enriched in EMRA. SARS-CoV-2 specificity was not confirmed for the second-wave clones peaking on day 37. The detection of some responding clones in pre-infection memory suggests that pre-existing cross-reactive memory T cells joined the SARS-CoV-2 response. Only a couple of mild cases were covered by the study, and larger cohorts that include severe cases with pre-infection samples were considered necessary. Balanced CD4/CD8 phenotypes were observed for clones contracting from day 15 to 85, whereas a bias towards CD4+ was observed for a second wave of clones expanding from day 15 to 37.

Data came from an Illumina NovaSeq 6000. Using 5'RACE with constant-segment primers, TCRalpha and TCRbeta cDNA libraries were constructed, with sample barcodes and unique molecular identifiers added in the process. Trizol reagent was used to extract RNA from every sample. Amplification of the libraries took two PCR steps, and the second step added a second sample barcode plus Illumina TruSeq adapters. Libraries were sequenced on an Illumina NovaSeq with 2 x 150 bp paired-end reads. The paper's data handling went like this. With migec v1.2.7, reads were demultiplexed and then collapsed into UMI-guided consensus sequences. Using mixcr v2.1.11, the UMI consensuses were aligned to TRA and TRB V and J templates and assembled into clonotypes. A clonotype was counted as expanded or contracted only when both edgeR and NoisET called the clonotype significant, with the noise models trained on biological replicates. For edgeR calls, the cutoffs were a false discovery rate-adjusted p below 0.01 and a log2 fold-change threshold of 1. As an exploratory analysis of dynamics, max-normalized trajectories of the 1000 most abundant clonotypes were examined with PCA combined with hierarchical clustering. Each responding clone was given a CD4 or CD8 phenotype based on the CD4+ and CD8+ repertoires, which had been sequenced separately. In-frame beta chains were kept once TCRdb had trimmed the public reads at Q25 with fastp and called clones with MiXCR. Here each entry gathers all rows of one CDR3 protein and keeps the most common genes and DNA. Clone size and V and J calls follow TCRdb, not the original study. The sample profile shows 380,000 or so distinct CDR3 sequences; roughly an eighth of them were found once. Jointly, the top ten make up 22% of the sample.

Ficoll-Paque density gradient centrifugation was the method used to isolate PBMCs. The TCR was taken from a man between 18 and 35 years old who had mild COVID-19 (a few samples of this study predate the infection). The sample titles of this study are shuffled in the database, so cell type and time point are left out; the donor was told from shared clones. Recombination joined TRBV3-1 with TRBJ1-4; the D gene is perhaps TRBD1, on 5 matching bases. Sequenced input: PBMCs or a T cell subset sorted from them (not recorded which). The DNA sequence is as follows: TGTGCCAGCAGCCAAGGGGGGAAACTGTTTTTT. Its protein is CASSQGGKLFF. Where the CDR3 stops, the reference TRBV3-1 and TRBJ1-4 genes take over; the full variable domain is DTAVSQTPKYLVTQMGNDKSIKCEQNLGHDTMYWYKQDSKKFLKIMFSYNNKELIINETVPNRFSPKSPDKAHLNLHINSLELGDSAVYFCASSQGGKLFFGSGTQLSVL.